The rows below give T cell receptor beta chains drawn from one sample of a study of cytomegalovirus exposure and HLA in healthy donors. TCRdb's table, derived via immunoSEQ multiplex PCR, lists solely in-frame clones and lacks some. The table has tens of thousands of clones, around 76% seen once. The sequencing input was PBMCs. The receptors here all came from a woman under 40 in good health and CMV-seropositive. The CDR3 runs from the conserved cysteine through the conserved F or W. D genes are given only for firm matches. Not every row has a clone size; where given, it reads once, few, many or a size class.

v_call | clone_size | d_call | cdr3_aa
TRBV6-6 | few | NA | CASSYGPDTQYF
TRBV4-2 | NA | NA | CASSQDIGLNNEQFF
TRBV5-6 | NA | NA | CASSLDLNTEAFF
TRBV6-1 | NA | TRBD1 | CASSGRGTGLNEQYF
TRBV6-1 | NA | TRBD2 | CASSRRGGYNEQFF
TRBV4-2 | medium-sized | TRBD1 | CASSLFGTGGNTEAFF
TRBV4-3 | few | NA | CASSQGTWISTDTQYF
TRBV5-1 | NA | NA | CASSLKGVVAFF
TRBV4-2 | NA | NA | CASSQETGNQPQHF
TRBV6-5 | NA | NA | CASSYSGSTEAFF
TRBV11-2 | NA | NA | CASSLDLVSGYTF
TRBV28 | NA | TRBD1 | CASSIGGQGGRQPQHF
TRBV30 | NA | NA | CAWSQQTNTEAFF
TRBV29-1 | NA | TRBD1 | CSVAWAGGSDTQYF
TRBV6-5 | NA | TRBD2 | CASSKGLVNTGELFF
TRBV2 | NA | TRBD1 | CASRAGTGPVDEQFF
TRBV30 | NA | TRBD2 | CAWSVRRGSEQYF
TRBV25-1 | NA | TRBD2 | CASSESGLAEETQYF
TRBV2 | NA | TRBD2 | CASKMTSGSFREQYF
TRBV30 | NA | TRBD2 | CAWSVLRGRRTSGSTEQYF
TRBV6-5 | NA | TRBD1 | CASSSTGLGEQYF
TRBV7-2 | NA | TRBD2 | CASSFQRDYEQYF
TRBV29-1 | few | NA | CSVEDPGGYTEAFF
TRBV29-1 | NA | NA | CSVGGSVLDEQFF
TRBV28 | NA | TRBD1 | CASSLPRQGPYEQYF
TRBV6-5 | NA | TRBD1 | CASKAKGQAYYEQYF
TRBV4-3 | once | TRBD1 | CASSGDRGKIYGYTF
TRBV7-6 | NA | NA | CASSLDPAAGELFF
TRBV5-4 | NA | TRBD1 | CASSLRDRLTDTQYF
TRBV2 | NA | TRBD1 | CASSWDSPGANVLTF
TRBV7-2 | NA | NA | CASSHASTISYEQYF
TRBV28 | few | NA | CASSFTGRGNTIYF
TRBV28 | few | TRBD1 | CASSLLDRDNQPQHF
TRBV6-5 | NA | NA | CASSYWRGAEQYF
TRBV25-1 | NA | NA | CASSGPEMWGNTIYF
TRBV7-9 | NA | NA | CASSGGQSQETQYF
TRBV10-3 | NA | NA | CAISESVRDYEQYF
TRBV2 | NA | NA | CASSPHNQETQYF
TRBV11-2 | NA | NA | CASSLDPDMNTEAFF
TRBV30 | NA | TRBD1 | CAWSPIQGRTFYEQYF
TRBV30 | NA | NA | CAWSAGFNQPQHF
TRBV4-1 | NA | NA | CASSQENQRAAYIQYF
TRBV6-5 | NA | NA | CASRPGGRGEKLFF